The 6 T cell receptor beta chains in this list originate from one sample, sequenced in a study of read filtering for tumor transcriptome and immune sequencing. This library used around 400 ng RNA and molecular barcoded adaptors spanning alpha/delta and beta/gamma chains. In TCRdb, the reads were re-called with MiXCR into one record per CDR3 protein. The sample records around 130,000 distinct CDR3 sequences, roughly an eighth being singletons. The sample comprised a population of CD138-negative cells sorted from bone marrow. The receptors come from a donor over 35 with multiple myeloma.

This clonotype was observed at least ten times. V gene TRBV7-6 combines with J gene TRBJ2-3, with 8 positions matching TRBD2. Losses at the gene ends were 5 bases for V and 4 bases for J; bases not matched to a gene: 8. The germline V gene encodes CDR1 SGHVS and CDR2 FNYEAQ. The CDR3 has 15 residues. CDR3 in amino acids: CASSPTGGLPDTQYF. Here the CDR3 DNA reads TGTGCCAGCAGCCCGACGGGAGGGCTCCCAGATACGCAGTATTTT.

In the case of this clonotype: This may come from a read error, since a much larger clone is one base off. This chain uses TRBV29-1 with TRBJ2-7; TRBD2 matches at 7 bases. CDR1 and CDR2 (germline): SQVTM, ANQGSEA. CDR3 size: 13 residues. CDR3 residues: CSVERLAAYGQYF. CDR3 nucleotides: TGCAGCGTTGAAAGGCTAGCGGCCTACGGGCAGTACTTC.

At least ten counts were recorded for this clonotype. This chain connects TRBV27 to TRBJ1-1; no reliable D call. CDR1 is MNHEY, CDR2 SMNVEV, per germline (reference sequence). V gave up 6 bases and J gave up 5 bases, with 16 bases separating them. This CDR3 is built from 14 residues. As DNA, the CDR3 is TGTGCCAGCAGCCCAGCTTGGGGAAAAACTGAAGCTTTCTTT. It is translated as CASSPAWGKTEAFF.

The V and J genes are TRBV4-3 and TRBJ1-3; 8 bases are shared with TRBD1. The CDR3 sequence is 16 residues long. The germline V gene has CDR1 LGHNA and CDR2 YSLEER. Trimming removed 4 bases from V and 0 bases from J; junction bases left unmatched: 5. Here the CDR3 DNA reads TGCGCCAGCAGCCCCCGACAGGGGAACTCTGGAAACACCATATATTTT. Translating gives CASSPRQGNSGNTIYF.

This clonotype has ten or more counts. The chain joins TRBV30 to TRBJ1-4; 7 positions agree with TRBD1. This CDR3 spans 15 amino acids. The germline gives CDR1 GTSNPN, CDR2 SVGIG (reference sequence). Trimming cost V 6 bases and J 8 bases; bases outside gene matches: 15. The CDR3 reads CACSGQLLLTEKLFF. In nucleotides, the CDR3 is TGTGCCTGCTCGGGACAGCTTTTATTAACAGAAAAACTGTTTTTT.

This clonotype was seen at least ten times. CDR3 loop: CASSERQTRRYSNQPQHF. The DNA for the CDR3 is TGTGCCAGCAGTGAAAGGCAAACTAGGCGATATAGCAATCAGCCCCAGCATTTT. The chain recombines TRBV6-1 with TRBJ1-5; D gene ambiguous. V lost 2 bases and J 0 bases, leaving 17 bases between the germline ends. The CDR3 sequence is 18 residues long. CDR1 is MNHNS, CDR2 SASEGT, per germline.